Presented here are 20 T cell receptor beta chains from one specimen sequenced in a study of blood T cells in healthy people across ages. A second PCR of about 7 to 12 cycles used a sample-barcoded 5' primer and a J-beta primer mix. TCRdb independently ran MiXCR on the 5' RACE reads; one entry per CDR3 protein. The table lists some 1.5 million distinct CDR3 sequences, 28% of them singletons. Source material: blood. The origin of the receptors is a woman aged 25 to 39 in good health.

In this sample, this clonotype turned up a few times. The chain has TRBV7-8 and TRBJ1-1; D may be TRBD1 (6 bases). The CDR3 has 15 residues. The germline gives CDR1 SGHVS, CDR2 FQNEAQ. The V end lost 4 bases, the J end lost 4 bases, and 16 bases lay between the germline ends. Here the CDR3 DNA reads TGTGCCAGCAGCTCCTACGGGGGCGTTGGCACTGAAGCTTTCTTT. This gives the protein CASSSYGGVGTEAFF.

The CDR3 region has the DNA TGTGCCAGCAAACAGGCGAACACCGGGGAGCTGTTTTTT. Translation: CASKQANTGELFF. J is TRBJ2-2 and V is TRBV6-2 or TRBV6-3; D perhaps matches TRBD1 (5 bases). CDR3 length: 13 amino acids. The germline V and J ends were trimmed by 7 bases and 0 bases, with 6 bases remaining between them. CDR1 and CDR2 (germline): MNHEY, SVGEGT.

The chain couples TRBV19 to TRBJ1-5; no clear D. V was shortened by 3 bases and J by 10 bases, with 16 bases between the two germline ends. The CDR3 has 14 amino acids. In germline, CDR1 is LNHDA, CDR2 SQIVND (reference sequence). This CDR3 is CASSMETWVDPQHF. In nucleotides, the CDR3 is TGTGCCAGTAGTATGGAGACGTGGGTCGATCCCCAGCATTTT.

V usage is TRBV5-1 and J usage is TRBJ2-7; D unclear. Looked up from germline, CDR1 is SGHRS and CDR2 is YFSETQ. CDR3 size: 12 residues. V lost 4 bases, J lost 4 bases, and 9 bases lay in between. This CDR3 reads CASSPQQYEQYF. DNA for the CDR3: TGCGCCAGCAGCCCGCAACAGTACGAGCAGTACTTC.

The chain is built from TRBV27 and TRBJ1-1; D gene uncertain. This CDR3 comprises 13 residues. V gave up 3 bases and J gave up 3 bases, with 8 bases separating them. Germline CDR1 reads MNHEY; CDR2 reads SMNVEV (reference sequence). The CDR3 loop reads CASSFQGHTEAFF. CDR3 bases: TGTGCCAGCAGTTTTCAAGGGCACACTGAAGCTTTCTTT.

The chain carries TRBV2 and TRBJ1-6, with D possibly TRBD1 on 6 matching bases. The CDR3 is 18 amino acids. Germline V lookup: CDR1 SNHLY, CDR2 FYNNEI. Trimming stripped 5 bases from V and 3 bases from J, with 20 bases between. The CDR3 nucleotides read TGTGCCAGCAGTCCCATAGTTCAACGGGACAACTATAATTCACCCCTCCACTTT. It codes for CASSPIVQRDNYNSPLHF. The variable domain in full, with the rest retrieved from reference TRBV2 and TRBJ1-6, is EPEVTQTPSHQVTQMGQEVILRCVPISNHLYFYWYRQILGQKVEFLVSFYNNEISEKSEIFDDQFSVERPDGSNFTLKIRSTKLEDSAMYFCASSPIVQRDNYNSPLHFGNGTRLTVT.

A word on this clonotype: Sequence at one end of the junction differs from germline and may be a read error. V gene TRBV7-9 combines with J gene TRBJ2-7; the D gene is possibly TRBD2 (5 bases). The germline V gene has CDR1 SEHNR and CDR2 FQNEAQ (reference sequence). CDR3 length equals 12 residues. The CDR3 protein is CAGSSGLQEQYF. Written as DNA, the CDR3 is TGTGCCGGCAGCTCAGGACTTCAGGAGCAGTACTTC.

As to this clonotype: A much larger clone sits a single nucleotide away, making a read error possible. The rearrangement uses TRBV7-2 and TRBJ2-7; possibly TRBD1 for D (7 bases). The V and J ends lost 5 bases and 7 bases respectively, with 21 bases between them. The germline CDR1 and CDR2 sequences are SGHTA and FQGNSA. The CDR3 runs to 15 residues. The CDR3 loop reads CASSRRGTDYNEQYF. The CDR3 DNA sequence: TGTGCCAGCAGCCGCAGGGGGACGGACTACAATGAGCAGTACTTC.

This clonotype was detected only a few times. The chain joins TRBV7-9 to TRBJ2-1, with D unresolved. Trimming took off 6 bases at V and 5 bases at J, with 17 bases between the two ends. From germline, CDR1 is SEHNR and CDR2 FQNEAQ (reference sequence). This CDR3 spans 15 amino acids. CDR3 DNA sequence: TGTGCCAGCAGTCCAACTGCGGTGGGAAACAATGAGCAGTTCTTC. It codes for CASSPTAVGNNEQFF.

The chain links TRBV7-7 to TRBJ2-1; D gene uncertain. The V end was cut by 4 bases, the J end by 8 bases, with 12 bases between. CDR3 length: 13 amino acids. Germline V gene data show CDR1 as SSHAT and CDR2 as FNYEAQ (reference sequence). CDR3 amino acids: CASSSYSGDEQFF. The CDR3 DNA is TGTGCCAGCAGCTCGTATAGTGGGGATGAGCAGTTCTTC. Based on the CDR3 plus reference TRBV7-7 and TRBJ2-1, the full variable domain is GAGVSQSPRYKVTKRGQDVTLRCDPISSHATLYWYQQALGQGPEFLTYFNYEAQPDKSGLPSDRFSAERPEGSISTLTIQRTEQRDSAMYRCASSSYSGDEQFFGPGTRLTVL.

The V gene is TRBV20-1, the J gene TRBJ1-2; D not resolved. The CDR3 runs 13 residues. The germline V and J ends were trimmed by 0 bases and 8 bases, with 13 bases remaining between them. The germline gives CDR1 DFQATT, CDR2 SNEGSKA (reference sequence). This CDR3 is CSARDLVDGGYTF. DNA for the CDR3: TGCAGTGCTAGAGATCTGGTAGATGGAGGCTACACCTTC.

This clonotype was found many times. The chain links TRBV10-3 to TRBJ1-2; D ambiguous. CDR1 and CDR2 (germline): ENHRY, SYGVKD. Trimming took 11 bases from V and 8 from J, leaving 18 bases between them. The CDR3 extends over 12 amino acids. The CDR3 spells CALERGGGGYTF. CDR3 in DNA: TGTGCCCTTGAGCGGGGAGGAGGAGGCTACACCTTC.

In its sample, this clonotype was seen once. The chain links TRBV7-9 to TRBJ2-3; D possibly matches TRBD1 or TRBD2 (6 bases each). Trimming removed 3 bases from V and 2 bases from J, with 15 bases in between. The CDR3 sequence is 16 residues long. Germline V gene lookup returns CDR1 SEHNR and CDR2 FQNEAQ (reference sequence). As DNA, the CDR3 is TGTGCCAGCAGCTTTACGACGGGGGCCCCCACAGATACGCAGTATTTT. Amino acids: CASSFTTGAPTDTQYF. Filled out from reference TRBV7-9 and TRBJ2-3, the complete variable domain reads DTGVSQNPRHKITKRGQNVTFRCDPISEHNRLYWYRQTLGQGPEFLTYFQNEAQLEKSRLLSDRFSAERPKGSFSTLEIQRTEQGDSAMYLCASSFTTGAPTDTQYFGPGTRLTVL.

CDR3 region: CASSIPTSGVVDTQYF. CDR3 in DNA: TGTGCCAGTAGTATCCCGACTAGCGGGGTCGTAGATACGCAGTATTTT. The rearrangement uses TRBV19 and TRBJ2-3, with 11 bases that match TRBD2. There are 16 residues in the CDR3. V was clipped by 3 bases and J by 5 bases; unmatched bases: 7. Per the germline V gene, CDR1 is LNHDA and CDR2 is SQIVND (reference sequence).

This clonotype was recorded a few times. The CDR3 sequence is CAIRDDRSAQHF. The CDR3 DNA reads as TGTGCCATCAGGGACGACCGATCGGCCCAGCATTTT. The chain recombines TRBV10-3 with TRBJ1-5, with D hard to call. The CDR3 is 12 amino acids. V lost 6 bases, J lost 11 bases, and 14 bases lay in between. Germline V gene lookup returns CDR1 ENHRY and CDR2 SYGVKD.

This clonotype has only a few counts. The V gene is TRBV20-1, the J gene TRBJ2-1; D may match TRBD1 or TRBD2 (5 bases each). Germline-derived CDR1 and CDR2 are DFQATT and SNEGSKA (reference sequence). CDR3 length: 13 amino acids. With 3 bases removed from V and 8 bases from J, the gap between germline ends came to 14 bases. The CDR3 nucleotides are TGCAGTGCTAGGGTTTGGGACGGCGATGAGCAGTTCTTC. Residues: CSARVWDGDEQFF.

This clonotype was counted only a few times. This chain links TRBV20-1 with TRBJ2-1, with D perhaps TRBD2 (6 bases). Germline CDR1 reads DFQATT; CDR2 reads SNEGSKA (reference sequence). V shed 6 bases and J shed 0 bases, with 15 bases lying between them. CDR3 length equals 15 residues. The CDR3, as DNA: TGCAGTGCCGGAGGAGGGTACAGCTCCTACAATGAGCAGTTCTTC. Its translation: CSAGGGYSSYNEQFF.

The J gene is TRBJ1-5, the V gene TRBV10-3; TRBD1 matches at 7 bases. The J segment lost 3 bases and the V segment lost 3 bases, leaving 2 bases of the junction unmatched. The CDR3 covers 14 residues. Germline V gene lookup returns CDR1 ENHRY and CDR2 SYGVKD. The CDR3 sequence is CAISEQGNNQPQHF. The CDR3, as DNA: TGTGCCATCAGTGAACAGGGGAACAATCAGCCCCAGCATTTT.

The genes are TRBV6-2 or TRBV6-3 and TRBJ1-2; the match to TRBD1 covers 8 bases. Germline CDR1 MNHEY, CDR2 SVGEGT. This CDR3 contains 16 residues. V shed 0 bases, J shed 3 bases, and the junction held 6 bases outside the gene matches. The CDR3 spells CASSYSISGQDYGYTF. CDR3 in DNA: TGTGCCAGCAGTTACTCGATATCGGGACAGGACTATGGCTACACCTTC.

Many counts were recorded for this clonotype. The V call is TRBV5-1, the J call TRBJ2-7, with a tentative D call TRBD1 (6 bases). CDR1 and CDR2 (germline): SGHRS, YFSETQ. Between the trimmed V and J ends, which lost 0 bases and 1 base, there was a span of 11 bases. This CDR3 has 15 amino acids. CDR3 in amino acids: CASSLVETGSYEQYF. CDR3 bases: TGCGCCAGCAGCTTGGTCGAGACAGGATCCTACGAGCAGTACTTC.